In its sample, the clone carrying this TCR beta chain was seen once. This specimen comes from a study of blood T cell repertoires in COVID-19. Study context: The origin of the acute and convalescent COVID-19 samples was the United States, Italy and Spain.

Methods used by the authors: Scientists estimated how many nucleated cells there were by amplifying reference gene primers. Sequencing used immunoSEQ multiplex PCR; TCRdb keeps in-frame clones, though not all of them. That table furnishes V, J and clone size, whereas the DNA furnished D and trimming. Among over 200,000 clones, roughly 88% were seen once, and the ten largest hold approximately 3.5%. Exposed volunteers were people who met a COVID-19 case within 2 weeks before study entry. Looked up from germline, CDR1 is MNHEY and CDR2 is SVGEGT. The CDR3 loop spans 14 amino acids. V lost 5 bases and J lost 2; bases outside the gene matches: 2.

The sequencing sample was made of PBMCs or T cells enriched from blood (not recorded which). This chain connects TRBV6-2 or TRBV6-3 to TRBJ2-1, with 8 bases aligning to TRBD1. The clonotype comes from a woman aged 25 to 39 who had been exposed to COVID-19. CDR3 nucleotides: TGTGCCAGCAGTCAGGACAGGGCCTACAATGAGCAGTTCTTC. Encoded protein: CASSQDRAYNEQFF.